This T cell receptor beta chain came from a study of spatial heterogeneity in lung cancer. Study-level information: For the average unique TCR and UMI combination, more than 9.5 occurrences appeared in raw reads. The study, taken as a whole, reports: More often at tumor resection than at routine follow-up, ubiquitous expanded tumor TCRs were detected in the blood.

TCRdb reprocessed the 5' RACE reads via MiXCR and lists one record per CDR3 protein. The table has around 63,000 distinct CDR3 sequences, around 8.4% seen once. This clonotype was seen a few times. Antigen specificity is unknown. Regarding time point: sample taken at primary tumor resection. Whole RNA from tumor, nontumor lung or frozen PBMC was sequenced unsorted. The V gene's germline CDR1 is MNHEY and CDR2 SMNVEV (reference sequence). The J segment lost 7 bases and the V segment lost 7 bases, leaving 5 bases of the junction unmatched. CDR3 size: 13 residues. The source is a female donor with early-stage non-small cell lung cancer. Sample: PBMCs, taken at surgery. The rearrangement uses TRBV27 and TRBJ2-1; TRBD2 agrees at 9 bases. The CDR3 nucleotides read TGTGCCAGCACCCTGAGCGGGGGGAATGAGCAGTTCTTC. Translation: CASTLSGGNEQFF.